These T cell receptor beta chains were read from a single sample in a study of technical replicates of blood from a few donors. Sequencing used immunoSEQ multiplex PCR; TCRdb keeps in-frame clones, though not all of them. The data contain under 70,000 clones, almost 95% of them singletons. The sequencing sample was made of T cells isolated from PBMCs. Source of these receptors: a human donor in good health. Both conserved end residues are part of each CDR3. D genes are given only for firm matches. Size is stated for part of the rows, as once, few or many counts, or as a class when the clone is expanded.

d_call,clone_size,j_call,v_call,cdr3_nt,cdr3_aa
.,.,TRBJ2-5,TRBV18,TGTGCCAGCTCACCTTACGGCGGAGGACAAGAGACCCAGTACTTC,CASSPYGGGQETQYF
TRBD1,.,TRBJ2-4,TRBV5-3,TGTGCCAGAAGCGGGGTAGACAGGGCAGTTATGGACATTCAGTACTTC,CARSGVDRAVMDIQYF
.,once,TRBJ2-4,TRBV11-1,TGTGCCAGTAAAGCGGGAAACATTCAGTACTTC,CASKAGNIQYF
TRBD1,.,TRBJ2-1,TRBV4-1,TGCGCCAGCAGCCATAATCCCGGGACAGGCAATGAGCAGTTCTTC,CASSHNPGTGNEQFF
.,.,TRBJ2-2,TRBV4-2,TGTGCCAGCAGCCTGGAGGGGCCAAACACCGGGGAGCTGTTTTTT,CASSLEGPNTGELFF
.,.,TRBJ1-5,TRBV30,TGTGCCTGGACAGAAATGTATAGCAATCAGCCCCAGCATTTT,CAWTEMYSNQPQHF
.,.,TRBJ2-6,TRBV19,TGTGCCAGTAGACTCTCTGGGGCCAACGTCCTGACTTTC,CASRLSGANVLTF
TRBD2,.,TRBJ2-3,TRBV5-8,TGTGCCAGCAGCTTGTCGGGGGGAGGCACAGATACGCAGTATTTT,CASSLSGGGTDTQYF
.,.,TRBJ2-7,TRBV6-6,TGTGCCAGCACCAGCATCGGGGGAGAGCAGTACTTC,CASTSIGGEQYF
.,few,TRBJ1-5,TRBV6-1,TGTGCCAGCAGTGAAGTTGGAGGTTGGGGTCAGCCCCAGCATTTT,CASSEVGGWGQPQHF
TRBD1,.,TRBJ1-3,TRBV19,TGTGCCTCGGAGACAGGGTGGTACTCTGGAAACACCATATATTTT,CASETGWYSGNTIYF
.,.,TRBJ2-7,TRBV19,TGTGCCAGTAGTATAATCCACGGCCCCAGGTACGAGCAGTACTTC,CASSIIHGPRYEQYF
TRBD1,.,TRBJ1-1,TRBV27,TGTGCCAGCAGTCCCGTTATACGGGACAGGGGGCCTGAAGCTTTCTTT,CASSPVIRDRGPEAFF
.,.,TRBJ2-1,TRBV4-1,TGCGCCAGCAGCCAATTGTTATTAGAGCGCCCTGGGGAGCAGTTCTTC,CASSQLLLERPGEQFF
.,.,TRBJ2-6,TRBV2,TGTGCCAGCAGGGCCTCCTCTGGGGCCAACGTCCTGACTTTC,CASRASSGANVLTF
.,.,TRBJ2-7,TRBV7-9,TGTGCCAGCAGCTTAGGAGACTGGGACGAGCAGTACTTC,CASSLGDWDEQYF
TRBD2,.,TRBJ2-2,TRBV2,TGTGCCAGCAGTTGGCTAGCGGGAGAGTCTGGCGGGGAGCTGTTTTTT,CASSWLAGESGGELFF
.,.,TRBJ2-7,TRBV4-2,TGTGCCAGCAGCCAAGTTCCCCTTTACGAGCAGTACTTC,CASSQVPLYEQYF
.,once,TRBJ2-2,TRBV10-3,TGTGCCATCAGTGAGGACATCACCGGGGAGCTGTTTTTT,CAISEDITGELFF
.,.,TRBJ2-7,TRBV15,TGTGCCACCAGCCTGAGGACTCAAACCTACGAGCAGTACTTC,CATSLRTQTYEQYF
.,.,TRBJ1-1,TRBV5-5,TGTGCCAGCAGCTTCAAGGACCAGGGAGCTTTCTTT,CASSFKDQGAFF
TRBD1,.,TRBJ2-2,TRBV6-5,TGTGCCAGCAGCTCGACAGGGCAAAACACCGGGGAGCTGTTTTTT,CASSSTGQNTGELFF
.,.,TRBJ2-2,TRBV2,TGTGCCAGCAGTGAAATGGCAGGGCGCGACACCGGGGAGCTGTTTTTT,CASSEMAGRDTGELFF
.,.,TRBJ2-3,TRBV18,TGTGCCAGCTCGCGGGTCCCAGGACTGAACACAGATACGCAGTATTTT,CASSRVPGLNTDTQYF
TRBD2,.,TRBJ2-5,TRBV7-3,TGTGCCAGCAGCCCTGGGACTAGGTTTGCGGAGACCCAGTACTTC,CASSPGTRFAETQYF
TRBD2,.,TRBJ2-2,TRBV11-3,TGTGCCAGCAGCTTAGGGACTAGCGGGAGATCTACCGGGGAGCTGTTTTTT,CASSLGTSGRSTGELFF
TRBD1,.,TRBJ2-1,TRBV7-3,TGTGCCAGCAGCCTTGTATACGCGGGGACAGGGGCCTCTAATGAGCAGTTCTTC,CASSLVYAGTGASNEQFF
TRBD1,.,TRBJ1-2,TRBV5-4,TGTGCCAGCAGCTCTGGGACAGGGAATATCGGCTATGGCTACACCTTC,CASSSGTGNIGYGYTF
TRBD2,.,TRBJ2-4,TRBV19,TGTGCCAGCACTGGGACTAGCGGGAGATTAGGGAACATTCAGTACTTC,CASTGTSGRLGNIQYF
TRBD2,.,TRBJ2-3,TRBV9,TGTGCCAGCAGCGTAGCAGCGGGAGGAACAGATACGCAGTATTTT,CASSVAAGGTDTQYF
TRBD2,.,TRBJ2-1,TRBV5-5,TGTGCCAGCAGCCCCGGGGAGCGGGAGATTAATGAGCAGTTCTTC,CASSPGEREINEQFF
.,.,TRBJ2-7,TRBV7-8,TGTGCCAGCAGCTCCTTCGACTACTACGAGCAGTACTTC,CASSSFDYYEQYF
.,.,TRBJ1-3,TRBV27,TGTGCCAGCAGTCCCGGGGTTCATTATGGAAACACCATATATTTT,CASSPGVHYGNTIYF